This T cell receptor (beta chain) was sequenced in a study of blood T cells in healthy people across ages. Broader study findings: Per million T cells, the diversity of TCR beta decreased roughly linearly as age advanced.

With a J-beta primer mix and a sample-barcoded 5' primer, a second PCR ran about 7 to 11 cycles. Each CDR3 protein gets one entry after TCRdb re-called the 5' RACE reads with MiXCR. This table holds approximately 850,000 distinct CDR3 sequences, about 42% found once. Healthy Caucasians from Russia aged about 6 to 90 served as donors. The CDR3 is 16 amino acids. The germline V gene encodes CDR1 MNHEY and CDR2 SVGEGT. For this clonotype: Its specificity is not known.

The sequence was collected from a man aged 60-69 years in good health. The chain uses TRBV6-2 or TRBV6-3 and TRBJ2-5, with 8 bases aligning to TRBD2. The DNA end is more similar to TRBJ2-7, so the J call may be wrong. The sequenced material came from blood. CDR3 DNA: TGTGCCAGCAGTTACCCCGGGACTAGAGGTGTGTACGAGCAGTACTTC. Translation gives CASSYPGTRGVYEQYF.